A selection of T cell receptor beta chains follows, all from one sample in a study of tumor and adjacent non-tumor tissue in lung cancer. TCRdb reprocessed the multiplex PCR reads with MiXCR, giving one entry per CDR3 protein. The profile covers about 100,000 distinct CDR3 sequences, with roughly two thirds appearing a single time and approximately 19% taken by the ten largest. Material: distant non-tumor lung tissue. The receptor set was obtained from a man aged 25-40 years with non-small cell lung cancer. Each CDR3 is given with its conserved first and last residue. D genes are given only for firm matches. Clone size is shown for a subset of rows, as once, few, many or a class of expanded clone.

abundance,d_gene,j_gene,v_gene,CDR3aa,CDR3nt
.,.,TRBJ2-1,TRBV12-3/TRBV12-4,CAGRPGTDNEEFF,TGTGCAGGCAGGCCAGGGACGGACAATGAGGAGTTCTTC
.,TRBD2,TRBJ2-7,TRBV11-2,CANSLGTSGIYEQYF,TGTGCCAACAGTTTGGGGACTAGCGGAATATATGAGCAGTACTTC
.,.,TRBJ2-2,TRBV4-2,CASRYTGNTGELLF,TGTGCCAGCAGATACACTGGGAACACTGGGGAGCTGCTTTTT
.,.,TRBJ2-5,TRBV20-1,CSAPIGRLLRTQYF,TGCAGTGCTCCAATTGGTCGTCTTCTAAGGACCCAGTACTTC
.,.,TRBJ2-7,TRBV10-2,CAISVVRQGPYKQYF,TGCGCCATCAGTGTTGTCCGGCAGGGTCCATACAAGCAGTACTTC
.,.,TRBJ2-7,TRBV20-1,CSARDKYEQHF,TGCAGTGCTAGAGACAAGTACGAGCAGCACTTC
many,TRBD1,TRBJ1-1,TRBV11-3,CASSPRTGSSNTEAFF,TGTGCCAGCAGCCCAAGGACAGGCTCCTCGAACACTGAAGCTTTCTTT
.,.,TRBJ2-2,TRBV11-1,CASSLRSVGGRGTGELFF,TGTGCCAGCAGCTTACGGTCAGTGGGGGGCCGGGGCACCGGGGAGCTGTTTTTT
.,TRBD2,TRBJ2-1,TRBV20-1,CSALDTLTSGGGEYFF,TGCAGTGCTTTAGATACGCTGACTAGCGGGGGAGGAGAGTACTTCTTC
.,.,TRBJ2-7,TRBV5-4,CDSSENRDALYEQYF,TGTGACAGCAGCGAAAACCGGGACGCACTCTACGAGCAGTACTTC
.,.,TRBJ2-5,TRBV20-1,CSAKLGEGQYF,TGCAGTGCTAAATTGGGTGAGGGCCAGTACTTC
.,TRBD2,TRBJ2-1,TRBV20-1,CSARTVSGTLGSYNEQFF,TGCAGTGCTAGGACGGTTAGCGGGACTCTGGGCTCCTACAATGAGCAGTTCTTC
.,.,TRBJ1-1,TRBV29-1,CSVIPRGTEAFF,TGCAGCGTTATACCCAGGGGCACTGAGGCTTTCTTT
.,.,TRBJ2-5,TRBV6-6,CASSSHGQRRETQYF,TGTGCCAGCAGTTCCCACGGACAGAGGCGGGAGACCCAGTACTTC
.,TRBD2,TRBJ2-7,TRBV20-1,CSARGTCGRDGYEQYF,TGCAGTGCTAGGGGGACTTGTGGGAGGGATGGGTACGAGCAGTACTTC
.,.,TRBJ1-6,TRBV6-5,CASRPGQSPLHF,TGTGCCAGTAGACCAGGGCAATCACCCCTCCACTTT
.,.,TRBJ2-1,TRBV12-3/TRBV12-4,CASSRLSGAGDEQFF,TGTGCCAGCAGTAGATTATCGGGAGCCGGCGATGAGCAATTCTTC
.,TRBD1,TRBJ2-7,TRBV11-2,CASNFGGDRVGEQYF,TGTGCCAGCAACTTCGGTGGGGACAGGGTAGGCGAGCAGTACTTC